Below, 10 T cell receptor beta chains from the same sample are listed, as sequenced in a study of human T cells and chemical hapten exposure. Each CDR3 protein gets one entry after TCRdb re-called the RACE reads with MiXCR. The data show roughly 50,000 distinct CDR3 sequences, 8% to 10% seen once. Time point noted: patch test 3, about 24 weeks after DPC sensitization. Treatment denoted: therapeutic diphenylcyclopropenone sensitization with weekly scalp DPC. The sequencing here drew on whole blood, taken in connection with sensitization to the hapten diphenylcyclopropenone (DPC). The receptors derive from a woman in her 40s with alopecia areata. Some clones in this sample may be carry-over from other donors' samples.

This clonotype was detected only once. The CDR3 DNA sequence: TGTGCCATCGGGGGCCCCAACACTGAAGCTTTCTTT. Translated: CAIGGPNTEAFF. J is TRBJ1-1 and V is TRBV10-3, with D possibly being TRBD1 (6 bases). This CDR3 has 12 amino acids. The germline V gene has CDR1 ENHRY and CDR2 SYGVKD. Deletions cut 8 bases from V and 2 bases from J, with 9 bases between.

This clonotype has only a few counts. V and J are TRBV12-3 or TRBV12-4 and TRBJ2-7; D perhaps matches TRBD1 (5 bases). V dropped 4 bases and J dropped 5 bases, with 15 bases sitting between them. This CDR3 is built from 14 residues. The CDR3 loop is CASSSGTGINEQYF. The DNA for the CDR3 is TGTGCCAGCAGTTCAGGAACAGGTATCAACGAGCAGTACTTC.

This clonotype was observed a handful of times. The V and J genes are TRBV30 and TRBJ2-7; no reliable D call. The CDR3 is 13 residues long. The V end lost 4 bases, the J end lost 6 bases, and 16 bases lay between the germline ends. Germline-derived CDR1 and CDR2 are GTSNPN and SVGIG (reference sequence). CDR3: CAWNSFSGREQYF. In DNA, the CDR3 is TGTGCCTGGAATAGTTTTTCGGGTCGCGAGCAGTACTTC.

In its sample, this clonotype was seen many times. The gene calls are TRBV20-1 and TRBJ1-6, with unresolved D. The CDR3 is 16 amino acids. Deletions cut 2 bases from V and 0 bases from J, with 11 bases between. Germline CDR1 DFQATT, CDR2 SNEGSKA (reference sequence). The CDR3 DNA reads as TGCAGTGCTAGAACCATGGACGTCTCCTATAATTCACCCCTCCACTTT. Its protein product is CSARTMDVSYNSPLHF.

CDR3 nucleotide sequence: TGTGCCAGCCAACCCCCGCAGGTTACCGGGGAGCTGTTTTTT. This translates into CASQPPQVTGELFF. V and J are TRBV6-1 and TRBJ2-2; D call uncertain. The CDR3 runs 14 residues. V lost 8 bases and J 5 bases, leaving 15 bases between the germline ends. Germline assignment: CDR1 MNHNS and CDR2 SASEGT.

This clonotype was found a few times. The rearrangement links TRBV5-4 to TRBJ1-6; TRBD1 matches at 8 bases. The V segment lost 6 bases and the J segment 9 bases; nucleotides outside the gene matches: 2. The CDR3 extends over 12 amino acids. Germline values: CDR1 SGHNT, CDR2 YYREEE (reference sequence). The CDR3 nucleotides are TGTGCCAGCACCGACAGGGGTTCACCCCTCCACTTT. Its protein product is CASTDRGSPLHF.

This clonotype has a handful of counts. The rearrangement joins TRBV6-5 to TRBJ2-3; tentative D call: TRBD2 (5 bases). V was clipped by 2 bases and J by 3 bases, with 18 bases between them. Germline CDR1 MNHEY, CDR2 SVGAGI. The CDR3 is made up of 17 amino acids. CDR3 sequence (DNA): TGTGCCAGCAGTTACGACAAACTAGAACCGGGGACAGATACGCAGTATTTT. It yields the protein CASSYDKLEPGTDTQYF.

Note on this clonotype: A much larger clone differs by one base, so this may be a read error. V gene TRBV11-2 combines with J gene TRBJ2-1, with a tentative D call TRBD2 (5 bases). This CDR3 has 12 amino acids. Germline lookup yields CDR1 SGHAT and CDR2 FQNNGV. The CDR3 region has the DNA TGTGCCGGCAGCCGTGCTACCGGGGTGCAGTTCTTC. Translation: CAGSRATGVQFF.

This clonotype was seen ten or more times. The chain uses TRBV7-3 and TRBJ2-2; D possibly corresponds to TRBD2 (5 bases). V dropped 1 base and J dropped 6 bases, with 9 bases sitting between them. From germline, CDR1 is SGHTA and CDR2 FQGTGA. The CDR3 is made up of 14 amino acids. The DNA for the CDR3 is TGTGCCAGCAGCTTAATCGCTAGCCCCGGGGAGCTGTTTTTT. Residues: CASSLIASPGELFF.

This clonotype was detected many times. The V and J genes are TRBV7-8 and TRBJ1-1; D may be TRBD1 (6 bases). The CDR3 length is 15 residues. CDR1 and CDR2 (germline): SGHVS, FQNEAQ. V lost 5 bases and J lost 2, with 15 bases in between. The CDR3 DNA is TGTGCCAGCAGCCCGGGGGGGGCCGTAAACACTGAAGCTTTCTTT. Encoded protein: CASSPGGAVNTEAFF. Together with reference TRBV7-8 and TRBJ1-1, the CDR3 gives the full variable domain: GAGVSQSPRYKVAKRGQDVALRCDPISGHVSLFWYQQALGQGPEFLTYFQNEAQLDKSGLPSDRFFAERPEGSVSTLKIQRTQQEDSAVYLCASSPGGAVNTEAFFGQGTRLTVV.